This T cell receptor (beta chain) is from a study of T-cell memory formation after mild COVID-19. The CDR3 consists of 15 residues. In germline, CDR1 is DFQATT, CDR2 SNEGSKA (reference sequence). One entry per CDR3 protein results from TCRdb running MiXCR on the 5' RACE reads. Seen here are about 160,000 distinct CDR3 sequences, 31% observed once, and the top ten hold around 12%. Worth noting for this clonotype: One end of the junction fails to match germline, which may point to a read error.

Sequenced input: PBMCs or a T cell subset sorted from them (not recorded which). The origin of this receptor is an adult woman who had mild COVID-19 (a few samples of this study predate the infection). Cell type and time point are not known. The rearrangement uses TRBV20-1 and TRBJ2-1, with 10 bases aligning to TRBD2. The CDR3 nucleotides are TGCAGTGCTGGAGACAAGCGGGAGGGCCGGAATGAGCAGTTCTTC. It specifies CSAGDKREGRNEQFF.